This entry lists 30 T cell receptor beta chains sequenced from one sample in a study of cytomegalovirus exposure and HLA in healthy donors. PCR was performed using 60 Vbeta and 13 Jbeta primers. Produced via immunoSEQ multiplex PCR; TCRdb's table is partial and in-frame only. The sample has around 120,000 clones; approximately 80% are singletons. The sequenced material came from PBMCs. The receptors were gathered from a male donor in good health and CMV-seropositive.

Details on this clone: Mismatch with germline at one junction end may stem from a read error. CDR3 in amino acids: CAWSGFSNQPQHF. The CDR3, as DNA: TGTGCCTGGAGTGGGTTTAGCAATCAACCCCAGCATTTT. The genes are TRBV30 and TRBJ1-5; no firm D call. Germline CDR1 GTSNPN, CDR2 SVGIG (reference sequence). The length of the CDR3 is 13 residues.

In its sample, this clone was seen many times. The chain carries TRBV27 and TRBJ2-7; TRBD1 matches 7 bases. This CDR3 spans 13 amino acids. V trimming: 0 bases; J trimming: 5 bases; junction bases outside the gene matches: 1. In germline, CDR1 is MNHEY, CDR2 SMNVEV (reference sequence). CDR3 in amino acids: CASSLSTGNEQYF. In DNA form, the CDR3 reads TGTGCCAGCAGTTTATCGACAGGGAACGAGCAGTACTTC.

The V call is TRBV5-4, the J call TRBJ1-4; D perhaps matches TRBD1 (6 bases). Trimming shortened V by 4 bases and J by 5 bases, and 12 bases separated the two germline ends. Germline CDR1 SGHNT, CDR2 YYREEE (reference sequence). The CDR3 contains 14 residues. This CDR3 is CASSKGEGNEKLFF. Written as DNA, the CDR3 is TGTGCCAGCAGCAAGGGGGAGGGGAATGAAAAACTGTTTTTT.

CDR3 DNA sequence: TGCGCCAGCAGCTTGGGCCCCAGACAGGTGGGACCAAGCTCCTATAATTCACCCCTCCACTTT. Translating it yields CASSLGPRQVGPSSYNSPLHF. V usage is TRBV5-1 and J usage is TRBJ1-6, with D tentatively TRBD1 (6 bases). The CDR3 has 21 residues. Germline loops: CDR1 SGHRS, CDR2 YFSETQ. Between the trimmed V and J ends, which lost 0 bases and 0 bases, there was a span of 22 bases.

V and J are TRBV28 and TRBJ1-1; D remains ambiguous. From germline, CDR1 is MDHEN and CDR2 SYDVKM. V was clipped by 6 bases and J by 2 bases, with 13 bases between them. This CDR3 region has 14 residues. The CDR3 nucleotides are TGTGCCAGCAGACCCACGGGAGTCAACACTGAAGCTTTCTTT. Translating gives CASRPTGVNTEAFF. The full variable domain, rest sourced from reference TRBV28 and TRBJ1-1, is DVKVTQSSRYLVKRTGEKVFLECVQDMDHENMFWYRQDPGLGLRLIYFSYDVKMKEKGDIPEGYSVSREKKERFSLILESASTNQTSMYLCASRPTGVNTEAFFGQGTRLTVV.

The chain recombines TRBV5-1 with TRBJ2-7; TRBD2 matches at 11 bases. Germline values: CDR1 SGHRS, CDR2 YFSETQ. The CDR3 sequence is 15 residues long. With 1 base clipped from V and 7 bases from J, the junction kept 7 bases outside the gene matches. This CDR3 reads CASSLWTSGSLEQYF. Here the CDR3 DNA reads TGCGCCAGCAGCTTGTGGACTAGCGGGTCACTTGAGCAGTACTTC.

The chain recombines TRBV4-3 with TRBJ2-3; D perhaps matches TRBD2 (5 bases). The CDR3 spans 18 residues. Germline loops: CDR1 LGHNA, CDR2 YSLEER. V was shortened by 0 bases and J by 3 bases, with 19 bases between the two germline ends. The CDR3 DNA follows: TGCGCCAGCAGCCAAGATCTTGAGGGTGGATTTGCGACAGATACGCAGTATTTT. Translating gives CASSQDLEGGFATDTQYF.

The CDR3 DNA reads as TGTGCCAGTACCTCACAGGGGTCTAGCACCGGGGAGCTGTTTTTT. It codes for CASTSQGSSTGELFF. The gene calls are TRBV19 and TRBJ2-2; TRBD1 matches at 7 bases. The CDR3 covers 15 residues. Germline V gene lookup returns CDR1 LNHDA and CDR2 SQIVND (reference sequence). The ends lost 7 bases at V and 4 bases at J; junction bases unmatched: 9. Filled out from reference TRBV19 and TRBJ2-2, the complete variable domain reads DGGITQSPKYLFRKEGQNVTLSCEQNLNHDAMYWYRQDPGQGLRLIYYSQIVNDFQKGDIAEGYSVSREKKESFPLTVTSAQKNPTAFYLCASTSQGSSTGELFFGEGSRLTVL.

The rearrangement uses TRBV5-6 and TRBJ2-7; perhaps TRBD2 as D (6 bases). Germline-derived CDR1 and CDR2 are SGHDT and YYEEEE. The CDR3 covers 17 residues. V shed 4 bases and J shed 0 bases, with 20 bases lying between them. The CDR3 DNA is TGTGCCAGCAGCCGAACTATAGCGGTCGGGAGCTCCTACGAGCAGTACTTC. Amino acid sequence: CASSRTIAVGSSYEQYF.

V and J are TRBV12-1 and TRBJ1-2; TRBD1 is taken as the D call from the table, unchecked against the DNA. TRBV12-1 corresponds to a pseudogene. This CDR3 contains 14 residues. The CDR3 region has the DNA TGTGCCAGCAGCTTTATACAGGACGACTATGGCTACACCTTC. Amino acids: CASSFIQDDYGYTF.

This clone was seen only a few times. This chain connects TRBV7-6 to TRBJ1-3; D is unclear. Germline CDR1 is SGHVS and CDR2 is FNYEAQ. CDR3 length equals 16 residues. With 2 bases removed from V and 0 bases from J, the gap between germline ends came to 11 bases. The CDR3 DNA reads TGTGCCAGCAGCTTATTCGTGCGAAGCTCTGGAAACACCATATATTTT. It translates to CASSLFVRSSGNTIYF.

This chain links TRBV7-9 with TRBJ2-7, with 12 bases aligning to TRBD2. From germline, CDR1 is SEHNR and CDR2 FQNEAQ (reference sequence). V shed 5 bases and J 3 bases; nucleotides not matched to a gene: 2. There are 14 residues in the CDR3. The CDR3 region is CASSQTSGSYEQYF. DNA for the CDR3: TGTGCCAGCAGCCAGACTAGCGGGAGCTACGAGCAGTACTTC.

V and J are TRBV27 and TRBJ2-7, with 8 positions matching TRBD1. V lost 4 bases to trimming and J lost 3 bases; unmatched junction nucleotides: 8. CDR3 length: 15 amino acids. The germline CDR1 and CDR2 sequences are MNHEY and SMNVEV (reference sequence). The CDR3 protein is CASSSRRQGFYEQYF. CDR3 DNA sequence: TGTGCCAGCAGTTCGAGAAGACAGGGGTTCTACGAGCAGTACTTC.

The rearrangement joins TRBV11-2 to TRBJ2-5; 14 bases match TRBD2. The tail of the sequence fits TRBJ2-7 better, so the J call may be wrong. The CDR3 runs 16 residues. Looked up from germline, CDR1 is SGHAT and CDR2 is FQNNGV. For the CDR3, the DNA is TGTGCCAGCAGCTCTCGACTAGCGGGAGGGAGGTACGAGCAGTACTTC. It codes for CASSSRLAGGRYEQYF.

The gene calls are TRBV5-8 and TRBJ2-5, with 9 bases identical to TRBD1. The junction had 6 bases not matched to a gene; V was cut back by 4 bases and J by 5 bases. The CDR3 consists of 14 residues. CDR1 and CDR2 (germline): SGHTS, YDEGEE. The CDR3 DNA reads as TGTGCCAGCAGCCAAAGACAGGGGGGGGAGACCCAGTACTTC. Protein sequence: CASSQRQGGETQYF. The variable domain in full, with the rest retrieved from reference TRBV5-8 and TRBJ2-5, is EAGVTQSPTHLIKTRGQQATLRCSPISGHTSVYWYQQALGLGLQFLLWYDEGEERNRGNFPPRFSGRQFPNYSSELNVNALELEDSALYLCASSQRQGGETQYFGPGTRLLVL.

The chain carries TRBV27 and TRBJ1-5, with a weak D call TRBD1 (5 bases). There are 14 residues in the CDR3. The V gene's germline CDR1 is MNHEY and CDR2 SMNVEV (reference sequence). V lost 6 bases and J lost 7, with 16 bases in between. The CDR3 DNA sequence: TGTGCCAGCAGGCCCCCAGGGTCCGGGCAGCCCCAGCATTTT. This gives the protein CASRPPGSGQPQHF.

CDR3 residues: CASSRGPRDYNEQFF. The DNA of the CDR3 is TGCGCCAGCAGCCGTGGCCCGAGGGACTACAATGAGCAGTTCTTC. This chain joins TRBV4-1 and TRBJ2-1; possible D gene TRBD2, 5 bases. V lost 4 bases, J lost 3 bases, and 13 bases lay in between. The length of the CDR3 is 15 residues. Germline V gene sequence: CDR1 MGHRA, CDR2 YSYEKL.

The chain joins TRBV4-1 to TRBJ1-1; 10 bases are shared with TRBD1. Germline loops: CDR1 MGHRA, CDR2 YSYEKL. The trim removed 4 bases at V and 5 bases at J, leaving 4 bases unmatched. CDR3 length: 14 amino acids. The CDR3 is CASSPGQGGTEAFF. The CDR3 nucleotides read TGCGCCAGCAGCCCTGGACAGGGGGGGACTGAAGCTTTCTTT.

The chain recombines TRBV25-1 with TRBJ2-5, with a possible D match to TRBD2 (5 bases). This CDR3 spans 17 amino acids. Germline CDR1 MGHDK, CDR2 SYGVNS. V was shortened by 2 bases and J by 4 bases, with 20 bases between the two germline ends. CDR3 loop: CASSERVRTSLVETQYF. CDR3 nucleotide sequence: TGTGCCAGCAGTGAAAGAGTTAGGACTTCCCTGGTAGAGACCCAGTACTTC.

The rearrangement uses TRBV18 and TRBJ2-7; D might be TRBD1 (5 bases). Trimming pared 5 bases from V and 3 bases from J, leaving 14 bases between. Germline values: CDR1 KGHSH, CDR2 LQKENI. The CDR3 totals 14 residues. CDR3 protein: CASSSETVVYEQYF. In DNA form, the CDR3 reads TGTGCCAGCTCATCAGAGACAGTAGTCTACGAGCAGTACTTC.

The chain has TRBV4-3 and TRBJ2-6; perhaps TRBD1 as D (6 bases). Germline V CDR1 and CDR2: LGHNA, YSLEER. The V and J ends lost 0 bases and 0 bases respectively, with 15 bases between them. The CDR3 loop spans 19 amino acids. The CDR3 sequence is CASSQDPPGASSGANVLTF. The CDR3 DNA reads as TGCGCCAGCAGCCAAGATCCGCCAGGGGCCAGCTCTGGGGCCAACGTCCTGACTTTC.

The chain employs TRBV10-1 and TRBJ2-2; the D gene is possibly TRBD1 (6 bases). Between the trimmed V and J ends, which lost 2 bases and 5 bases, there was a span of 9 bases. This CDR3 is 14 amino acids long. Germline CDR1 and CDR2: WNHNN and SYGVQD (reference sequence). The CDR3 loop is CASSETTGTGELFF. Here the CDR3 DNA reads TGCGCCAGCAGTGAGACCACAGGGACCGGGGAGCTGTTTTTT.

This clone came up a few times. This chain links TRBV7-9 with TRBJ1-5; D might be TRBD1 (5 bases). Germline V CDR1 and CDR2: SEHNR, FQNEAQ (reference sequence). The CDR3 has 14 residues. Trimming took 4 bases from V and 4 from J, leaving 11 bases between them. The CDR3 sequence: CASSSAGPNQPQHF. Written as DNA, the CDR3 is TGTGCCAGCAGCTCAGCGGGGCCAAATCAGCCCCAGCATTTT.

This CDR3 is CASSNALAGSYEQYF. CDR3 DNA: TGTGCCAGCAGCAACGCACTAGCGGGATCCTACGAGCAGTACTTC. The chain carries TRBV7-2 and TRBJ2-7; 10 bases line up with TRBD2. With V trimmed by 5 bases and J by 1 base, 5 bases remained unmatched. The CDR3 runs to 15 residues. CDR1 is SGHTA, CDR2 FQGNSA, per germline.

The chain has TRBV27 and TRBJ1-2; 10 nucleotides match TRBD1. Germline CDR1 reads MNHEY; CDR2 reads SMNVEV (reference sequence). The CDR3 spans 18 residues. With 5 bases clipped from V and 2 bases from J, the junction kept 14 bases outside the gene matches. The CDR3 DNA sequence: TGTGCCAGCAGTATCTTTCCCCCTCCGGGACAGGGGAACTATGGCTACACCTTC. It is translated as CASSIFPPPGQGNYGYTF.

V and J are TRBV7-2 and TRBJ2-3; 7 nucleotides match TRBD2. This CDR3 has 17 amino acids. Germline assignment: CDR1 SGHTA and CDR2 FQGNSA. Unmatched junction bases numbered 17, after V lost 5 bases and J lost 6 bases. Written as DNA, the CDR3 is TGTGCCAGCAGCCTCGAAACCGGACTAGGAATTTTGGATACGCAGTATTTT. It codes for CASSLETGLGILDTQYF.

The V call is TRBV5-1, the J call TRBJ1-1; 7 bases align to TRBD1. Looked up from germline, CDR1 is SGHRS and CDR2 is YFSETQ. The CDR3 extends over 15 amino acids. V shed 4 bases and J 1 base; nucleotides not matched to a gene: 7. In nucleotides, the CDR3 is TGCGCCAGCAGCCCCCGGGACAGCAAGAACACTGAAGCTTTCTTT. It is translated as CASSPRDSKNTEAFF.

The chain joins TRBV4-1 to TRBJ1-1; 9 bases agree with TRBD1. The trim removed 4 bases at V and 0 bases at J, leaving 9 bases unmatched. CDR1 and CDR2 from the germline V gene are MGHRA and YSYEKL. The CDR3 runs to 17 residues. DNA of the CDR3: TGCGCCAGCAGCCTCCACACAGGGGGCGGGATGAACACTGAAGCTTTCTTT. It yields the protein CASSLHTGGGMNTEAFF.

The V and J genes are TRBV27 and TRBJ2-1, with TRBD2 matching 10 bases. CDR1 and CDR2 (germline): MNHEY, SMNVEV (reference sequence). After removal of 5 bases from V and 10 bases from J, the junction contained 14 bases not matched to a gene. The CDR3 runs to 16 residues. DNA for the CDR3: TGTGCCAGCAGTACCGATCCTAGCGGGAGTATGGCAGAGCAGTTCTTC. Residues: CASSTDPSGSMAEQFF.

The V and J genes are TRBV23-1 and TRBJ2-2; D may be TRBD1 (6 bases). TRBV23-1 falls under the ORF class, with uncertain function. The length of the CDR3 is 18 residues. V was clipped by 7 bases and J by 1 base, with 22 bases between them. The CDR3 sequence: CASTNLAGCRGNTGELFF. The CDR3, as DNA: TGCGCCAGCACCAATCTGGCGGGCTGCAGGGGGAACACCGGGGAGCTGTTTTTT.